One sample yielded the 21 T cell receptor beta chains listed below, sequenced in a study of regulatory T cells in long-lasting Graves disease. The time point here: newly diagnosed GD, antithyroid drugs for less than 3 months. The TCR library was prepared using RNA isolated from PBMCs. Building the TCR beta libraries relied on iRepertoire HTBI primers, and CDR3 regions underwent Arm-PCR. Using its own MiXCR run on the multiplex PCR reads, TCRdb lists one record per CDR3 protein. The table has fewer than 450,000 distinct CDR3 sequences, 15% seen once. These data were also reused for a study on T cells in Graves' hyperthyroidism and ophthalmopathy.

The sample consisted of peripheral blood mononuclear cells (PBMCs), taken at new diagnosis, from a patient treated with antithyroid drugs. The receptor source for this set is a woman in her forties with Graves disease.

This clonotype has ten or more counts. The J gene is TRBJ2-1, the V gene TRBV27; TRBD2 agrees at 11 bases. The junction had 7 bases not matched to a gene; V was cut back by 5 bases and J by 4 bases. The CDR3 contains 16 residues. CDR1 and CDR2 from the germline V gene are MNHEY and SMNVEV (reference sequence). The CDR3 is CASSAGTSGTYNEQFF. The DNA for the CDR3 is TGTGCCAGCAGTGCAGGGACTAGCGGTACTTACAATGAGCAGTTCTTC.

This clonotype was seen at least ten times. The chain combines TRBV11-2 with TRBJ2-7; 11 bases map to TRBD1. Germline CDR1 and CDR2: SGHAT and FQNNGV. Trimming removed 5 bases from V and 2 bases from J; junction bases left unmatched: 5. The CDR3 runs 15 residues. The CDR3 spells CASSTGQGAPYEQYF. DNA for the CDR3: TGTGCCAGCAGCACAGGACAGGGGGCCCCCTACGAGCAGTACTTC.

This clonotype has a count of ten or more. The chain is built from TRBV20-1 and TRBJ2-3; possible D gene TRBD2, 7 bases. The CDR3 covers 15 residues. Germline CDR1 and CDR2: DFQATT and SNEGSKA (reference sequence). Deletions cut 0 bases from V and 6 bases from J, with 16 bases between. CDR3 in amino acids: CSARDPWGGEDTQYF. CDR3 DNA sequence: TGCAGTGCTAGAGATCCTTGGGGGGGCGAGGATACGCAGTATTTT.

This clonotype was counted at least ten times. V and J are TRBV12-3 or TRBV12-4 and TRBJ2-7; D is possibly TRBD1 (7 bases). The CDR3 extends over 16 amino acids. The V end was cut by 4 bases, the J end by 4 bases, with 20 bases between. CDR3 sequence (DNA): TGTGCCAGCAGTTCGGCTGACAGGGCAGGACTATACGAGCAGTACTTC. Translated: CASSSADRAGLYEQYF.

This clonotype was recorded at least ten times. V gene TRBV24-1 combines with J gene TRBJ2-7, with 8 bases matching TRBD1. Per the germline V gene, CDR1 is KGHDR and CDR2 is SFDVKD. Germline trimming cut 2 bases from V and 4 bases from J; bases unmatched to any gene: 6. This CDR3 has 15 amino acids. Here the CDR3 DNA reads TGTGCCACCAGTGATTCGACAGGGGCCCTATACGAGCAGTACTTC. This codes for CATSDSTGALYEQYF.

This clonotype showed up just once. The chain recombines TRBV4-1 with TRBJ2-3; D assignment may be TRBD1 or TRBD2 (5 bases each). The CDR3 has 13 residues. Trimming took 8 bases from V and 2 from J, leaving 11 bases between them. Germline V gene lookup returns CDR1 MGHRA and CDR2 YSYEKL. The CDR3 is CASDGATTDTQYF. CDR3 DNA: TGCGCCAGCGACGGGGCCACCACAGATACGCAGTATTTT.

The chain has TRBV12-3 or TRBV12-4 and TRBJ1-2; 8 bases line up with TRBD1. V lost 5 bases and J lost 5; bases outside the gene matches: 10. The CDR3 is 15 residues long. This CDR3 is CASSEGPGGQYGYTF. CDR3 DNA: TGTGCCAGCAGTGAAGGTCCAGGGGGCCAATATGGCTACACCTTC.

This clonotype was counted a few times. The V gene is TRBV24-1, the J gene TRBJ2-1, with no clear D. This CDR3 has 12 amino acids. CDR1 is KGHDR and CDR2 is SFDVKD in the germline V gene. V shed 0 bases and J shed 9 bases, with 5 bases lying between them. Here the CDR3 DNA reads TGTGCCACCAGTGATTTGAGGGCTGAGCAGTTCTTC. Residues: CATSDLRAEQFF.

This clonotype occurred many times. The J gene is TRBJ2-2, the V gene TRBV12-3 or TRBV12-4; 12 nucleotides match TRBD2. The CDR3 contains 14 residues. The trim removed 4 bases at V and 9 bases at J, leaving 3 bases unmatched. As DNA, the CDR3 is TGTGCCAGCAGTTGGACTAGCGGGAAAAGGGAGCTGTTTTTT. Its translation is CASSWTSGKRELFF.

The sample holds a few counts of this clonotype. This chain joins TRBV6-2 or TRBV6-3 and TRBJ2-3; no clear D. Per the germline V gene, CDR1 is MNHEY and CDR2 is SVGEGT. V dropped 5 bases and J dropped 4 bases, with 7 bases sitting between them. CDR3 length: 12 amino acids. The CDR3 sequence is CASSEFSDTQYF. DNA for the CDR3: TGTGCCAGCAGTGAGTTCTCAGATACGCAGTATTTT.

The table lists this clonotype with many counts. The genes are TRBV12-3 or TRBV12-4 and TRBJ2-2; TRBD2 aligns across 13 bases. Germline trimming cut 1 base from V and 5 bases from J; bases unmatched to any gene: 7. The CDR3 sequence is 18 residues long. The CDR3 bases are TGTGCCAGCAGTTTAGGGACTAGCGGGAGCTGGGGAACCGGGGAGCTGTTTTTT. It yields the protein CASSLGTSGSWGTGELFF.

This rearrangement joins TRBV29-1 to TRBJ2-7; 10 bases are a match to TRBD2. The CDR3 has 13 amino acids. The junction had 3 bases not matched to a gene; V was cut back by 6 bases and J by 1 base. The V gene's germline CDR1 is SQVTM and CDR2 ANQGSEA. This chain's CDR3 is CSVLAGESYEQYF. DNA for the CDR3: TGCAGCGTCCTAGCGGGAGAATCCTACGAGCAGTACTTC.

This clonotype was observed at least ten times. The chain employs TRBV28 and TRBJ1-1, with a tentative D call TRBD1 (5 bases). The length of the CDR3 is 15 residues. CDR1 and CDR2 (germline): MDHEN, SYDVKM. Trimming pared 5 bases from V and 3 bases from J, leaving 16 bases between. Here the CDR3 reads CASSRQPWGHTEAFF. DNA for the CDR3: TGTGCCAGCAGTCGCCAACCTTGGGGACACACTGAAGCTTTCTTT.

There are a few counts of this clonotype. V gene TRBV11-2 combines with J gene TRBJ2-1; no definite D call. Trimming took off 5 bases at V and 10 bases at J, with 9 bases between the two ends. CDR1 is SGHAT and CDR2 is FQNNGV in the germline V gene. CDR3 length: 11 residues. Here the CDR3 DNA reads TGTGCCAGCAGCGCTTATGAAGAGCAGTTCTTC. Its protein product is CASSAYEEQFF.

In this sample, this clonotype turned up many times. The gene calls are TRBV19 and TRBJ2-1; 7 nucleotides line up with TRBD1. The ends lost 7 bases at V and 2 bases at J; junction bases unmatched: 5. The CDR3 is 14 amino acids. Germline CDR1 reads LNHDA; CDR2 reads SQIVND (reference sequence). The CDR3 DNA follows: TGTGCCAGTAACACAGGGGCGGCCTACAATGAGCAGTTCTTC. It yields the protein CASNTGAAYNEQFF.

There are a few counts of this clonotype. This sequence joins TRBV4-1 and TRBJ2-7, with TRBD2 matching 9 bases. The V gene end was trimmed by 4 bases and the J gene end by 0 bases; junction bases not matched to a gene: 4. From germline, CDR1 is MGHRA and CDR2 YSYEKL. This CDR3 comprises 15 residues. The CDR3 DNA reads as TGCGCCAGCAGCCGGGGCGGGAGGGTCTCCTACGAGCAGTACTTC. It specifies CASSRGGRVSYEQYF.

Only a few counts were recorded for this clonotype. The J gene is TRBJ1-2, the V gene TRBV9; weak D call: TRBD1 (5 bases). The CDR3 is 15 amino acids. Trimming removed 5 bases at V and 5 bases at J, with 19 bases between. Germline loops: CDR1 SGDLS, CDR2 YYNGEE. The CDR3 spells CASSAADRFSYGYTF. The CDR3 coding sequence is TGTGCCAGCAGTGCCGCCGACAGATTTTCGTATGGCTACACCTTC. Based on the CDR3 plus reference TRBV9 and TRBJ1-2, the full variable domain is DSGVTQTPKHLITATGQRVTLRCSPRSGDLSVYWYQQSLDQGLQFLIQYYNGEERAKGNILERFSAQQFPDLHSELNLSSLELGDSALYFCASSAADRFSYGYTFGSGTRLTVV.

This sequence joins TRBV7-3 and TRBJ2-1; 10 nucleotides agree with TRBD2. Losses at the gene ends were 3 bases for V and 7 bases for J; bases not matched to a gene: 6. The CDR3 length is 15 residues. Germline lookup yields CDR1 SGHTA and CDR2 FQGTGA. The CDR3 is CASSLGLALRNEQFF. CDR3 sequence (DNA): TGTGCCAGCAGCTTGGGACTAGCGTTGAGAAATGAGCAGTTCTTC. Using reference TRBV7-3 and TRBJ2-1 for the parts outside the CDR3, the full variable domain is GAGVSQTPSNKVTEKGKYVELRCDPISGHTALYWYRQSLGQGPEFLIYFQGTGAADDSGLPNDRFFAVRPEGSVSTLKIQRTERGDSAVYLCASSLGLALRNEQFFGPGTRLTVL.

This clonotype was detected ten times or more. The V and J genes are TRBV7-8 and TRBJ2-1; weak D call: TRBD1 (7 bases). In germline, CDR1 is SGHVS, CDR2 FQNEAQ. V was pared by 1 base and J by 7 bases, with 20 bases between. This CDR3 is built from 17 residues. CDR3 protein: CASSLVWGTARGNEQFF. In nucleotides, the CDR3 is TGTGCCAGCAGCTTAGTGTGGGGGACAGCCCGGGGGAATGAGCAGTTCTTC.

A few counts support this clonotype. The chain recombines TRBV7-9 with TRBJ2-6; D is perhaps TRBD1 or TRBD2 (7 bases each). This CDR3 has 23 residues. V was pared by 6 bases and J by 4 bases, with 37 bases between. From germline, CDR1 is SEHNR and CDR2 FQNEAQ (reference sequence). CDR3 coding DNA: TGTGCCAGCAGTGTCTTTGTGAAACGACAGGGCGGGCTAGCGGCGACCGGGGCCAACGTCCTGACTTTC. This codes for CASSVFVKRQGGLAATGANVLTF.

The gene calls are TRBV20-1 and TRBJ2-7; 7 bases align to TRBD2. J gave up 0 bases and V 3 bases, and 2 bases lay outside the gene matches. In germline, CDR1 is DFQATT, CDR2 SNEGSKA (reference sequence). This CDR3 contains 13 residues. The CDR3 is CSASPSGSYEQYF. In nucleotides, the CDR3 is TGCAGTGCTAGCCCTAGCGGCTCCTACGAGCAGTACTTC.